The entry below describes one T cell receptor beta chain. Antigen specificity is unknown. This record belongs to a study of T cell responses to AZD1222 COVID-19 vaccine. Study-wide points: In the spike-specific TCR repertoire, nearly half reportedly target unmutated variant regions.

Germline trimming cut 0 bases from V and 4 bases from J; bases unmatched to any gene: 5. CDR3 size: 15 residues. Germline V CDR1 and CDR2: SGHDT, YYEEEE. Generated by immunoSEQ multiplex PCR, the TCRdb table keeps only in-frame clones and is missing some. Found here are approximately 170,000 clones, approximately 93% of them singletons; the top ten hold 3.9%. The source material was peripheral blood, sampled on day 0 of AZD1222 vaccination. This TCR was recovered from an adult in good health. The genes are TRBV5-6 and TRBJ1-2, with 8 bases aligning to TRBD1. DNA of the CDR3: TGTGCCAGCAGCTTGGGGGGGACAGGACCCTATGGCTACACCTTC. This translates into CASSLGGTGPYGYTF.